Presented here are 9 T cell receptor beta chains from one specimen sequenced in a study of cytomegalovirus exposure and HLA in healthy donors. Use of 60 Vbeta and 13 Jbeta primers characterized the PCR. Produced via immunoSEQ multiplex PCR; TCRdb's table is partial and in-frame only. The sample includes roughly 190,000 clones, about 87% of them seen just once. The sequenced sample consisted of PBMCs. These receptors came from a man in his thirties or forties in good health and CMV-seronegative.

The V and J genes are TRBV28 and TRBJ2-2; no firm D call. The CDR3 sequence is 13 residues long. The V gene's germline CDR1 is MDHEN and CDR2 SYDVKM. Deletions cut 5 bases from V and 4 bases from J, with 8 bases between. The CDR3 protein is CASSPRTTGELFF. The DNA for the CDR3 is TGTGCCAGCAGTCCTAGAACCACCGGGGAGCTGTTTTTT.

V and J are TRBV28 and TRBJ2-7, with 9 bases that match TRBD1. The trim removed 8 bases at V and 7 bases at J, leaving 12 bases unmatched. CDR1 is MDHEN and CDR2 is SYDVKM in the germline V gene. The CDR3 is made up of 14 amino acids. The CDR3 protein is CASLRDRAFKEQYF. The CDR3 DNA follows: TGTGCCAGCTTACGGGACAGGGCATTCAAAGAGCAGTACTTC.

DNA of the CDR3: TGTGCCAGCAGTGAAATGGGAGGGATGGTGGCGGGGACCCAGTACTTC. The encoded protein is CASSEMGGMVAGTQYF. The chain employs TRBV6-1 and TRBJ2-5; 7 bases align to TRBD2. The CDR3 totals 16 residues. The germline V gene has CDR1 MNHNS and CDR2 SASEGT. Trimming at V came to 2 bases and at J to 7 bases, leaving 13 bases not matched to a gene.

V usage is TRBV5-1 and J usage is TRBJ2-3, with 7 bases aligning to TRBD1. Germline values: CDR1 SGHRS, CDR2 YFSETQ. Trimming cost V 2 bases and J 1 base; bases outside gene matches: 7. This CDR3 region has 16 residues. The CDR3 protein is CASSLQGLGRTDTQYF. As DNA, the CDR3 is TGCGCCAGCAGCTTACAGGGGTTAGGTCGCACAGATACGCAGTATTTT.

As for this clone: In the same sample, other DNA sequences code for this CDR3. The CDR3 region is CASSANYEQYF. CDR3 bases: TGTGCCAGCAGTGCAAACTACGAGCAGTACTTC. This chain uses TRBV25-1 with TRBJ2-7; D remains ambiguous. The CDR3 extends over 11 amino acids. Trimming took 4 bases from V and 3 from J, leaving 4 bases between them. The germline V gene encodes CDR1 MGHDK and CDR2 SYGVNS.

V usage is TRBV30 and J usage is TRBJ1-1, with 7 nucleotides matching TRBD1. The CDR3 length is 12 residues. Germline values: CDR1 GTSNPN, CDR2 SVGIG (reference sequence). The V gene end was trimmed by 4 bases and the J gene end by 12 bases; junction bases not matched to a gene: 11. The CDR3 here is CAWKTGEERSFF. The CDR3 nucleotides read TGTGCCTGGAAAACAGGGGAGGAAAGATCTTTCTTT.

This chain joins TRBV2 and TRBJ2-1, with TRBD2 matching over 13 bases. Germline CDR1 is SNHLY and CDR2 is FYNNEI. Losses at the gene ends were 8 bases for V and 3 bases for J; bases not matched to a gene: 10. The CDR3 loop spans 17 amino acids. CDR3 sequence: CASYAGLAGDRYNEQFF. DNA of the CDR3: TGTGCCAGCTATGCAGGACTAGCGGGGGACCGCTACAATGAGCAGTTCTTC.

The chain links TRBV28 to TRBJ1-2; 9 nucleotides line up with TRBD1. The CDR3 sequence is 14 residues long. Germline lookup yields CDR1 MDHEN and CDR2 SYDVKM. Germline trimming cut 6 bases from V and 5 bases from J; bases unmatched to any gene: 7. The CDR3 DNA sequence: TGTGCCAGCAGCAGACAGGGGACAGGGTATGGCTACACCTTC. Its protein is CASSRQGTGYGYTF.

The chain is built from TRBV27 and TRBJ2-3; 7 positions agree with TRBD2. There are 12 residues in the CDR3. Germline V gene lookup returns CDR1 MNHEY and CDR2 SMNVEV (reference sequence). The ends lost 0 bases at V and 10 bases at J; junction bases unmatched: 1. CDR3 loop: CASSLSGRAQYF. In DNA form, the CDR3 reads TGTGCCAGCAGTTTATCAGGGAGGGCGCAGTATTTT.